The T cell receptor beta chain described here comes from a study of Ad26.COV2.S vaccination and SARS-CoV-2 variants. Study information: The donor participated in the COV1001 trial, in its Ad26.COV2.S arm. Ad26.COV2.S was injected intramuscularly once or twice, 56 days apart. Regarding the study as a whole: Total responses of T cells may have been underestimated by the analyses of TCR breadth and depth.

This sample's treatment: around 19 received Ad26.COV2.S at low or high dose, single or two shots; 5 received placebo; per-sample allocation not given. After the first vaccine or placebo injection, samples were drawn on day 63. Recruitment in Boston yielded a donor of adult age, 18-55 years. Libraries were prepared by immunoSEQ multiplex PCR; TCRdb keeps only in-frame clonotypes and omits some of them. The data show around 270,000 clones, 87% seen once. Concerning this clone itself: No antigen is known for it.

The source of this sequence is a person between 18 and 60 years old who received the Ad26.COV2.S COVID-19 vaccine or a placebo. This specimen consisted of peripheral blood, obtained in a trial of Ad26.COV2.S vaccine versus placebo.

The CDR3 is CASSLRTASEAFF. The CDR3, as DNA: TGTGCCAGCAGCTTACGGACTGCCTCCGAAGCTTTCTTT. The chain is built from TRBV7-6 and TRBJ1-1, with D unclear. Germline lookup yields CDR1 SGHVS and CDR2 FNYEAQ. CDR3 size: 13 residues. V lost 2 bases and J lost 8, with 12 bases in between.